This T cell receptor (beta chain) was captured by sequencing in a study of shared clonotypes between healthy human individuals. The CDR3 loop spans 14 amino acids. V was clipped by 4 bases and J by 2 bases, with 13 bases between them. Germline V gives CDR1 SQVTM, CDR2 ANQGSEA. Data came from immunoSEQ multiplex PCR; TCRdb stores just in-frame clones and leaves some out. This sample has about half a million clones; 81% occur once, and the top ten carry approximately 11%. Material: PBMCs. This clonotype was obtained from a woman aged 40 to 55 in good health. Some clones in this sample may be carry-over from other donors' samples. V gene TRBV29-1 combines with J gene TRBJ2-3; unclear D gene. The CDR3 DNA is TGCAGCGTTGCCCTCTCGACGATCACAGATACGCAGTATTTT. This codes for CSVALSTITDTQYF.